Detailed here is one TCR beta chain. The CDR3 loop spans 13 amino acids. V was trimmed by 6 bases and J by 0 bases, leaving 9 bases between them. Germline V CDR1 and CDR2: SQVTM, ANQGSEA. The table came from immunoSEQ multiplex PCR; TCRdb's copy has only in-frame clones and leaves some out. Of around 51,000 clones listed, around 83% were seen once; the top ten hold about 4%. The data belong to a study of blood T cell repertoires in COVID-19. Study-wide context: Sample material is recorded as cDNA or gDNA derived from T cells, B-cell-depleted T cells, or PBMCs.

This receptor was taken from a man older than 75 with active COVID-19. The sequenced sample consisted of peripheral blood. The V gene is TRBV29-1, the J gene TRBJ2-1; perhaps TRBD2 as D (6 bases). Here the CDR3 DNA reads TGCAGCGTCATAGCGGACTCCTACAATGAGCAGTTCTTC. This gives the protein CSVIADSYNEQFF.